This T cell receptor (beta chain) emerged from a study of blood T cell repertoires in COVID-19. This clone was seen once. Produced via immunoSEQ multiplex PCR; TCRdb's table is partial and in-frame only. The sample records just over 75,000 clones, 84% being singletons. V was cut by 0 bases and J by 11 bases, with 10 bases left in between. Germline V lookup: CDR1 PRHDT, CDR2 FYEKMQ (reference sequence). The CDR3 runs 12 residues. The sequence came from a man aged 50 to 60 with acute or convalescent COVID-19. Sequenced input: peripheral blood. This rearrangement joins TRBV13 to TRBJ1-1; D unresolved. In nucleotides, the CDR3 is TGTGCCAGCAGCTTAGGGAGCCCTCGGGCTTTCTTT. It specifies CASSLGSPRAFF.